Detailed here is one T cell receptor beta chain. What it binds is unknown. The data originate from a study of cytomegalovirus exposure and HLA in healthy donors. PCR was performed using 60 Vbeta and 13 Jbeta primers. Sequenced by immunoSEQ multiplex PCR; TCRdb stores in-frame clones only, minus some. The table has 90,000 to 130,000 clones, 80% to 85% seen once. General study findings and limits: In a later analysis, donors in an Asian-associated ancestry cluster reportedly had fewer N-insertions in productive TCRs than the cohort mean.

The TCR was taken from a man aged 25-45 years in good health and CMV-seropositive. Sequenced input: PBMCs.

CDR3 DNA: TGTGCCAGCAGCGTAGGAAGAGGCACCGGGGAGCTGTTTTTT. It is translated as CASSVGRGTGELFF. The rearrangement uses TRBV9 and TRBJ2-2; D remains ambiguous. Trimming cost V 0 bases and J 4 bases, with 7 bases left between them. The CDR3 contains 14 residues. Germline V gene sequence: CDR1 SGDLS, CDR2 YYNGEE.